Each of the 9 T cell receptor beta chains below was sequenced from the same sample in a study of response to subunit inactivated influenza vaccine. TCRdb reanalysed the RT-PCR reads using MiXCR and keeps one entry per CDR3 protein. The data show approximately 490,000 distinct CDR3 sequences, with roughly 7.9% seen just once and approximately 14% held by the top ten. The material was PBMCs from blood, obtained less than 30 months after vaccination. Receptors originate from a man between 50 and 69 years old who received an inactivated influenza vaccine.

This clonotype has just a few counts. The chain is built from TRBV4-2 and TRBJ2-3, with 7 bases aligning to TRBD2. The CDR3 consists of 14 residues. Germline V gene sequence: CDR1 LGHNA, CDR2 YNFKEQ. Trimming at V came to 0 bases and at J to 8 bases, leaving 5 bases not matched to a gene. CDR3 bases: TGTGCCAGCAGCCAAGATAGGAGGGAGGGTACGCAGTATTTT. Amino acids: CASSQDRREGTQYF.

This clonotype was seen repeatedly, ten times or more. The chain couples TRBV20-1 to TRBJ1-5; TRBD1 matches at 8 bases. The trim removed 4 bases at V and 5 bases at J, leaving 1 base unmatched. Per germline, CDR1 DFQATT and CDR2 SNEGSKA (reference sequence). The CDR3 is made up of 12 amino acids. Here the CDR3 DNA reads TGCAGTGCTAAGACAGGGGATCAGCCCCAGCATTTT. As protein: CSAKTGDQPQHF.

This clonotype appeared a few times. The chain recombines TRBV6-2 or TRBV6-3 with TRBJ2-4, with 8 bases fitting TRBD1. V dropped 8 bases and J dropped 1; count of bases not matched to a gene: 7. This CDR3 contains 15 residues. Germline V gene sequence: CDR1 MNHEY, CDR2 SVGEGT. For the CDR3, the DNA is TGTGCCAGCGGCGTGGGACAGGTGGCCAAAAACATTCAGTACTTC. It specifies CASGVGQVAKNIQYF.

This clonotype was seen only a few times. V is TRBV4-1 and J is TRBJ2-6; D is unresolved. CDR1 is MGHRA and CDR2 is YSYEKL in the germline V gene. This CDR3 is built from 18 residues. V lost 0 bases, J lost 4 bases, and 16 bases lay in between. CDR3: CASSQDPLDIGGANVLTF. CDR3 sequence (DNA): TGCGCCAGCAGCCAAGATCCCCTCGACATTGGCGGGGCCAACGTCCTGACTTTC.

This clonotype was seen many times. V usage is TRBV5-5 and J usage is TRBJ2-1; 7 bases are shared with TRBD1. CDR3 size: 16 residues. The junction had 13 bases not matched to a gene; V was cut back by 3 bases and J by 7 bases. Per germline, CDR1 SGHKS and CDR2 YYEKEE (reference sequence). CDR3 DNA: TGTGCCAGCAGCTACACAGGGGCCACGTTATTGAATGAGCAGTTCTTC. It translates to CASSYTGATLLNEQFF.

This chain uses TRBV24-1 with TRBJ1-2; 8 bases line up with TRBD1. The CDR3 length is 19 residues. The V gene end was trimmed by 3 bases and the J gene end by 5 bases; junction bases not matched to a gene: 19. Germline CDR1 KGHDR, CDR2 SFDVKD. As DNA, the CDR3 is TGTGCCACCAGTGATGTCACCGGGACAGGAGGAGGTGCGACTTATGGCTACACCTTC. Protein sequence: CATSDVTGTGGGATYGYTF.

For the CDR3, the DNA is TGTGCCAGCAGCAAGAGGGGGGCCGGCACAGATACGCAGTATTTT. This encodes CASSKRGAGTDTQYF. The chain carries TRBV4-2 and TRBJ2-3; D possibly matches TRBD1 or TRBD2 (6 bases each). CDR1 is LGHNA and CDR2 is YNFKEQ in the germline V gene. The germline V and J ends were trimmed by 5 bases and 1 base, with 13 bases remaining between them. The CDR3 contains 15 residues.

V is TRBV2 and J is TRBJ2-1, with D possibly TRBD2 on 6 matching bases. Germline V gives CDR1 SNHLY, CDR2 FYNNEI. The CDR3 is 13 amino acids. V lost 6 bases to trimming and J lost 6 bases, with 12 bases between them. CDR3 nucleotides: TGTGCCAGCAGCGGTCTAGCGCGCAATGAGCAGTTCTTC. It specifies CASSGLARNEQFF.

The chain recombines TRBV12-3 or TRBV12-4 with TRBJ2-1, with TRBD2 matching over 8 bases. The length of the CDR3 is 15 residues. J lost 6 bases, V lost 5 bases, and 9 bases had no gene match. The CDR3 reads CASSLLAGGSNEQFF. Here the CDR3 DNA reads TGTGCCAGCAGTCTCCTAGCGGGTGGCTCCAATGAGCAGTTCTTC.